The 27 T cell receptor beta chains listed next were all sequenced from one sample in a study of shared clonotypes between healthy human individuals (dated by TCRdb to the early 2020s). The library was made by the immunoSEQ multiplex PCR assay. As stored in TCRdb, this immuneACCESS dataset retains in-frame rearrangements with V and J assigned. A fraction of the clones does not appear; measured against another copy, unresolved V genes explain less than half of the discrepancy, and the remainder lacks a known reason. The sample records approximately 440,000 clones, roughly four fifths of which are singletons. Clones ranked in the top ten supply about 11% of the sample. Sample: PBMCs. The receptor source for this set is a middle-aged woman in good health. Some clones in this sample may be carry-over from other donors' samples.

About this clone itself: A read error may explain this, as a much larger clone is one base away. This chain joins TRBV15 and TRBJ2-4, with D unclear. The germline V gene encodes CDR1 LNHNV and CDR2 YYDKDF (reference sequence). This CDR3 spans 18 amino acids. CDR3 loop: CATSSVGILGRTKNTQYF. CDR3 nucleotides: TGTGCCACCAGCAGCGTAGGGATCCTGGGAAGGACCAAAAACACTCAGTACTTC.

This chain uses TRBV27 with TRBJ2-7; 7 bases align to TRBD2. This CDR3 has 15 amino acids. In germline, CDR1 is MNHEY, CDR2 SMNVEV (reference sequence). After removal of 7 bases from V and 0 bases from J, the junction contained 9 bases not matched to a gene. CDR3 in DNA: TGTGCCAGCAAGAGAGCTAGCGGAAGCTCCTACGAGCAGTACTTC. As protein: CASKRASGSSYEQYF.

Details on this clone: One base away lies a much larger clone, so this may be a sequencing read error. In the same sample, other DNA sequences code for this CDR3. The rearrangement uses TRBV25-1 and TRBJ1-4; TRBD1 agrees at 9 bases. The germline CDR1 and CDR2 sequences are MGHDK and SYGVNS. The CDR3 has 14 amino acids. The CDR3 is CASSVGTGNEKLFF. The CDR3, as DNA: TGTGCCAGCAGTGTCGGGACAGGGAATGAAAAGCTGTTTTTT.

The rearrangement uses TRBV7-9 and TRBJ1-3, with TRBD1 matching over 9 bases. The V and J ends lost 5 bases and 7 bases, in that order; junction bases with no gene match: 6. This CDR3 is 14 amino acids long. CDR1 and CDR2 (germline): SEHNR, FQNEAQ (reference sequence). This chain's CDR3 is CASSDNRGPNTIYF. The CDR3 nucleotides read TGTGCCAGCAGCGACAACAGGGGGCCTAACACCATATATTTT.

The V call is TRBV5-8, the J call TRBJ2-5, with D possibly being TRBD1 (6 bases). The V end was cut by 4 bases, the J end by 5 bases, with 12 bases between. The CDR3 is 13 residues long. The germline V gene has CDR1 SGHTS and CDR2 YDEGEE. In DNA, the CDR3 is TGTGCCAGCAGCGAACAGGGCTGGGAGACCCAGTACTTC. Amino acid sequence: CASSEQGWETQYF.

The chain couples TRBV7-3 to TRBJ1-2; D is unresolved. The CDR3 contains 14 residues. The germline V and J ends were trimmed by 0 bases and 8 bases, with 13 bases remaining between them. Germline V gene lookup returns CDR1 SGHTA and CDR2 FQGTGA. The CDR3 nucleotides read TGTGCCAGCAGCTTAACGTCACCGGAGGAAGGCTACACCTTC. Translating gives CASSLTSPEEGYTF.

The chain has TRBV29-1 and TRBJ2-3; D is undetermined. CDR1 and CDR2 from the germline V gene are SQVTM and ANQGSEA. This CDR3 has 13 residues. V was trimmed by 3 bases and J by 5 bases, leaving 12 bases between them. The CDR3 here is CSVDRSRRDTQYF. CDR3 nucleotides: TGCAGCGTTGATAGGTCGAGGCGAGATACGCAGTATTTT.

The chain uses TRBV19 and TRBJ2-3, with 11 positions matching TRBD2. V was clipped by 5 bases and J by 4 bases; unmatched bases: 5. Germline V gene sequence: CDR1 LNHDA, CDR2 SQIVND (reference sequence). The length of the CDR3 is 15 residues. CDR3 bases: TGTGCCAGTAGTGGGCTAGCGGGAGGCGCAGATACGCAGTATTTT. It translates to CASSGLAGGADTQYF.

V usage is TRBV9 and J usage is TRBJ2-1, with D tentatively TRBD2 (5 bases). V lost 1 base and J 10 bases, leaving 9 bases between the germline ends. Germline assignment: CDR1 SGDLS and CDR2 YYNGEE. The CDR3 has 12 residues. CDR3 sequence reads: CASSVLADEQFF. The CDR3 DNA is TGTGCCAGCAGCGTACTAGCAGACGAGCAGTTCTTC.

This clone was seen a few times. The chain couples TRBV7-9 to TRBJ2-2; a weak D match, TRBD2 (6 bases). The CDR3 spans 17 residues. Per the germline V gene, CDR1 is SEHNR and CDR2 is FQNEAQ (reference sequence). V lost 6 bases and J 7 bases, leaving 24 bases between the germline ends. Written as DNA, the CDR3 is TGTGCCAGCAGTCCGGGGGTTGGGGCTTGGGACGACGGGGAGCTGTTTTTT. Its protein product is CASSPGVGAWDDGELFF.

This clone was observed a few times. The chain is built from TRBV6-5 and TRBJ2-7, with TRBD2 matching over 7 bases. The CDR3 runs 15 residues. V lost 3 bases and J lost 4; bases outside the gene matches: 9. Looked up from germline, CDR1 is MNHEY and CDR2 is SVGAGI. The CDR3 protein is CASSYQAGTFYEQYF. For the CDR3, the DNA is TGTGCCAGCAGTTATCAAGCGGGAACCTTTTACGAGCAGTACTTC.

V and J are TRBV28 and TRBJ2-2; 7 nucleotides agree with TRBD2. Trimming removed 6 bases from V and 8 bases from J; junction bases left unmatched: 18. The CDR3 runs 17 residues. Germline V gene lookup returns CDR1 MDHEN and CDR2 SYDVKM. The CDR3 spells CASSPGVGRGNGGELFF. In nucleotides, the CDR3 is TGTGCCAGCAGCCCCGGAGTCGGGCGGGGGAACGGGGGGGAGCTGTTTTTT. Filled out from reference TRBV28 and TRBJ2-2, the complete variable domain reads DVKVTQSSRYLVKRTGEKVFLECVQDMDHENMFWYRQDPGLGLRLIYFSYDVKMKEKGDIPEGYSVSREKKERFSLILESASTNQTSMYLCASSPGVGRGNGGELFFGEGSRLTVL.

The chain employs TRBV2 and TRBJ2-5, with TRBD1 identical over 7 bases. Per the germline V gene, CDR1 is SNHLY and CDR2 is FYNNEI. CDR3 length equals 13 residues. J lost 1 base, V lost 9 bases, and 5 bases had no gene match. The CDR3 DNA reads TGTGCCAGAGGACAGGCAATCCAAGAGACCCAGTACTTC. Amino acids: CARGQAIQETQYF.

V and J are TRBV27 and TRBJ2-2; 7 nucleotides match TRBD2. The CDR3 has 14 amino acids. Germline lookup yields CDR1 MNHEY and CDR2 SMNVEV (reference sequence). V was clipped by 6 bases and J by 2 bases; unmatched bases: 3. The CDR3 region has the DNA TGTGCCAGCAGCGAGGGACTAAACACCGGGGAGCTGTTTTTT. It encodes CASSEGLNTGELFF.

The chain links TRBV29-1 to TRBJ1-2; D gene unclear. The CDR3 is made up of 13 amino acids. Germline values: CDR1 SQVTM, CDR2 ANQGSEA. The ends were cut back, 8 bases at V and 4 bases at J, with 17 bases in the middle. The CDR3 loop is CSTSPLESYGYTF. CDR3 bases: TGCAGCACATCCCCACTGGAGTCCTATGGCTACACCTTC.

The V call is TRBV18, the J call TRBJ1-3; D unclear. CDR3 size: 12 residues. Germline loops: CDR1 KGHSH, CDR2 LQKENI. The V end was cut by 0 bases, the J end by 4 bases, with 1 base between. In DNA form, the CDR3 reads TGTGCCAGCTCACCACCCGGAAACACCATATATTTT. As protein: CASSPPGNTIYF.

The chain couples TRBV30 to TRBJ2-1; no clear D gene. V dropped 3 bases and J dropped 2 bases, with 11 bases sitting between them. The germline V gene has CDR1 GTSNPN and CDR2 SVGIG (reference sequence). This CDR3 spans 14 amino acids. CDR3 in amino acids: CAWSEGNTYNEQFF. In DNA, the CDR3 is TGTGCCTGGAGCGAAGGGAACACCTACAATGAGCAGTTCTTC.

The chain couples TRBV5-1 to TRBJ1-2, with 9 positions matching TRBD1. Germline CDR1 and CDR2: SGHRS and YFSETQ. The CDR3 is 16 amino acids. Unmatched junction bases numbered 15, after V lost 4 bases and J lost 8 bases. The CDR3 coding sequence is TGCGCCAGCAGCGCGACAGGGGGTAGTCACCTTGAGGGCTACACCTTC. Amino acids: CASSATGGSHLEGYTF.

The chain carries TRBV5-1 and TRBJ2-3, with unresolved D. This CDR3 comprises 11 residues. Trimming left V 2 bases short and J 12 bases short, with 10 bases between. Germline assignment: CDR1 SGHRS and CDR2 YFSETQ. The DNA of the CDR3 is TGCGCCAGCAGCTTAACCGGGCACCAGTATTTT. Its translation: CASSLTGHQYF.

V usage is TRBV7-2 and J usage is TRBJ2-7, with TRBD2 matching 13 bases. With 2 bases clipped from V and 6 bases from J, the junction kept 7 bases outside the gene matches. The CDR3 has 16 amino acids. Germline V lookup: CDR1 SGHTA, CDR2 FQGNSA. CDR3 sequence (DNA): TGTGCCAGCAGCTTAATGGGACTAGCGGGATCCGGCGAGCAGTACTTC. This translates into CASSLMGLAGSGEQYF.

The rearrangement links TRBV5-6 to TRBJ2-7; 10 bases map to TRBD1. Gene TRBJ2-5 matches the end of the DNA better, so the J call may be wrong. This CDR3 contains 16 residues. Germline V gene lookup returns CDR1 SGHDT and CDR2 YYEEEE. This CDR3 is CASSGMGQGYQETQYF. CDR3 DNA: TGTGCCAGCAGCGGGATGGGACAGGGGTACCAAGAGACCCAGTACTTC.

This clone was seen more than once but under ten times. The chain has TRBV11-3 and TRBJ2-7, with D tentatively TRBD2 (6 bases). Trimming stripped 1 base from V and 3 bases from J, with 13 bases between. The CDR3 is made up of 15 amino acids. Germline assignment: CDR1 SGHNT and CDR2 YENEEA. CDR3 loop: CASSLAPGVGYEQYF. The CDR3 DNA is TGTGCCAGCAGCTTAGCCCCGGGGGTTGGCTACGAGCAGTACTTC.

This rearrangement joins TRBV10-3 to TRBJ2-7; 12 bases fit TRBD2. This CDR3 is 15 amino acids long. Germline V CDR1 and CDR2: ENHRY, SYGVKD. V trimming: 6 bases; J trimming: 5 bases; junction bases outside the gene matches: 8. The CDR3 loop is CAIRPGLAGINEQYF. The CDR3 DNA sequence: TGTGCCATCAGGCCAGGACTAGCGGGAATAAACGAGCAGTACTTC.

The V gene is TRBV28, the J gene TRBJ1-1; D is uncertain. V lost 6 bases, J lost 1 base, and 12 bases lay in between. The germline V gene has CDR1 MDHEN and CDR2 SYDVKM. The CDR3 totals 14 residues. This CDR3 reads CASRMGGENTEAFF. The CDR3 nucleotides read TGTGCCAGCAGGATGGGAGGAGAGAACACTGAAGCTTTCTTT.

The chain employs TRBV28 and TRBJ2-1; 12 bases agree with TRBD2. Germline CDR1 is MDHEN and CDR2 is SYDVKM. V lost 4 bases, J lost 7 bases, and 8 bases stayed unmatched. This CDR3 region has 16 residues. CDR3 residues: CASSSTLAGGQNEQFF. CDR3 in DNA: TGTGCCAGCAGTTCAACCCTAGCGGGAGGGCAGAATGAGCAGTTCTTC.

This clone came up a few times. A read error is likely here: a far larger clone is one base away. The rearrangement links TRBV11-2 to TRBJ1-1; no firm D call. The CDR3 runs to 13 residues. CDR1 is SGHAT and CDR2 is FQNNGV in the germline V gene. Trimming shortened V by 1 base and J by 0 bases, and 3 bases separated the two germline ends. In DNA form, the CDR3 reads TGTGCCAGCAGCTTAGCCATGAACACTGAAGCTTTCTTT. Residues: CASSLAMNTEAFF.

The chain employs TRBV27 and TRBJ2-5, with TRBD1 matching over 8 bases. The V and J ends lost 5 bases and 5 bases, in that order; junction bases with no gene match: 4. The CDR3 sequence is 13 residues long. Germline loops: CDR1 MNHEY, CDR2 SMNVEV (reference sequence). The CDR3 sequence is CASSPQGAETQYF. CDR3 coding DNA: TGTGCCAGCAGTCCCCAGGGGGCTGAGACCCAGTACTTC.